The present T cell receptor beta chain was sequenced within a study of T cells in Graves' hyperthyroidism and ophthalmopathy. Graves' hyperthyroidism was deemed stable absent ophthalmopathy progression within 18 months. Patients aged 18 to 65 had newly diagnosed hyperthyroidism lasting under 2 months. Uncontrolled infection, other autoimmune disease, pregnancy or lactation led to exclusion. The PBMCs had their origin in approximately 10 ml of fresh peripheral blood. Germline-derived CDR1 and CDR2 are SEHNR and FQNEAQ (reference sequence). Trimming cost V 5 bases and J 1 base, with 9 bases left between them. The length of the CDR3 is 14 residues. This clonotype is a singleton in its sample. The CDR3 regions of TCR beta were amplified from RNA transcripts. The TCR CDR3 first-round RT-PCR relied on the HTBI primer set. TCRdb re-analysed the multiplex PCR reads in MiXCR, keeping a single row per CDR3 protein. There are 300,000 to 450,000 distinct CDR3 sequences in the sample; around 14% occur only once, and around 9.2% lies in the top ten.

The receptor was isolated from a woman aged 18-29 years with Graves' hyperthyroidism. Sequencing was performed on blood. The chain uses TRBV7-9 and TRBJ1-3, with a possible D match to TRBD1 (6 bases). The DNA of the CDR3 is TGTGCCAGCAGCGTACAGGGTTCTGGAAACACCATATATTTT. Translation: CASSVQGSGNTIYF. Variable domain in full (rest from reference TRBV7-9 and TRBJ1-3): DTGVSQNPRHKITKRGQNVTFRCDPISEHNRLYWYRQTLGQGPEFLTYFQNEAQLEKSRLLSDRFSAERPKGSFSTLEIQRTEQGDSAMYLCASSVQGSGNTIYFGEGSWLTVV.